Below, 29 T cell receptor beta chains from the same sample are listed, as sequenced in a study of blood T cells in healthy people across ages. A second about 6 to 12 cycle PCR used barcoded and J-beta primers. Using its own MiXCR run on the 5' RACE reads, TCRdb lists one record per CDR3 protein. The table lists roughly 730,000 distinct CDR3 sequences, 56% of them singletons, with approximately 24% in the top ten. Sequencing input: blood. The source is a man aged 35 to 55 in good health.

The chain couples TRBV7-2 to TRBJ2-1; D not resolved. This CDR3 is built from 17 residues. V was pared by 3 bases and J by 0 bases, with 15 bases between. Germline CDR1 and CDR2: SGHTA and FQGNSA. CDR3 amino acids: CASSFPFSRSSYNEQFF. In DNA form, the CDR3 reads TGTGCCAGCAGCTTCCCTTTTAGCCGGAGCTCCTACAATGAGCAGTTCTTC.

This clonotype has a handful of counts. The V gene is TRBV27, the J gene TRBJ2-7; D might be TRBD2 (7 bases). CDR1 is MNHEY and CDR2 is SMNVEV in the germline V gene (reference sequence). The CDR3 is 15 residues long. V shed 5 bases and J shed 7 bases, with 21 bases lying between them. The CDR3 region has the DNA TGTGCCAGCAGTCCTCACCGGGGGGCCGCGCGGGAGCAGTACTTC. Its translation: CASSPHRGAAREQYF.

This chain links TRBV28 with TRBJ1-1; no definite D call. The V end lost 7 bases, the J end lost 1 base, and 10 bases lay between the germline ends. Looked up from germline, CDR1 is MDHEN and CDR2 is SYDVKM. The CDR3 length is 13 residues. CDR3 region: CASKGGQNTEAFF. The CDR3 DNA is TGTGCCAGCAAAGGAGGGCAGAACACTGAAGCTTTCTTT.

The chain combines TRBV9 with TRBJ1-5; the match to TRBD1 covers 7 bases. CDR1 and CDR2 from the germline V gene are SGDLS and YYNGEE. This CDR3 comprises 17 residues. V lost 4 bases, J lost 4 bases, and 14 bases stayed unmatched. The CDR3 DNA reads as TGTGCCAGCAGCTCAAGGGGGCAGGTTCCGAGGAATCAGCCCCAGCATTTT. Its translation is CASSSRGQVPRNQPQHF.

As DNA, the CDR3 is TGTGCCAGCAGCTTAGGGGGCGGGAAGGCCTACAATGAGCAGTTCTTC. Amino acid sequence: CASSLGGGKAYNEQFF. This chain uses TRBV7-3 with TRBJ2-1; D might be TRBD1 or TRBD2, each matching 6 bases. The CDR3 covers 16 residues. Germline V lookup: CDR1 SGHTA, CDR2 FQGTGA. Trimming took 2 bases from V and 2 from J, leaving 13 bases between them.

This chain connects TRBV12-3 or TRBV12-4 to TRBJ2-7; 7 nucleotides line up with TRBD1. The junction had 5 bases not matched to a gene; V was cut back by 1 base and J by 5 bases. The CDR3 runs 14 residues. DNA for the CDR3: TGTGCCAGCAGTTTAGGTGGACAGGACAACGAGCAGTACTTC. Its protein is CASSLGGQDNEQYF.

J is TRBJ2-6 and V is TRBV12-3 or TRBV12-4; D remains unclear. With 8 bases removed from V and 4 bases from J, the gap between germline ends came to 3 bases. The CDR3 has 11 residues. DNA of the CDR3: TGTGCCAGCTACGGGGCCAACGTCCTGACTTTC. It encodes CASYGANVLTF.

This sequence joins TRBV15 and TRBJ2-1, with TRBD2 as a possible D gene (6 bases). Germline V CDR1 and CDR2: LNHNV, YYDKDF (reference sequence). The CDR3 has 15 amino acids. Between the trimmed V and J ends, which lost 0 bases and 9 bases, there was a span of 15 bases. The CDR3 bases are TGTGCCACCAGCAGAGATAAGGACTACGTCTTTGAGCAGTTCTTC. It yields the protein CATSRDKDYVFEQFF.

The rearrangement links TRBV29-1 to TRBJ1-1; D is ambiguous. Germline values: CDR1 SQVTM, CDR2 ANQGSEA. The CDR3 is 11 amino acids. The ends were cut back, 7 bases at V and 1 base at J, with 7 bases in the middle. The CDR3: CSAYWNTEAFF. The CDR3 nucleotides read TGCAGCGCCTACTGGAACACTGAAGCTTTCTTT.

The chain has TRBV5-1 and TRBJ2-1, with no clear D. The CDR3 sequence is 15 residues long. CDR1 is SGHRS and CDR2 is YFSETQ in the germline V gene. Trimming shortened V by 0 bases and J by 5 bases, and 12 bases separated the two germline ends. CDR3 DNA sequence: TGCGCCAGCAGCTTGGCACGGGCTTACAACAATGAGCAGTTCTTC. This sequence encodes CASSLARAYNNEQFF.

As regards this clonotype: The junction departs from the called germline gene at one end, perhaps through a read error. Here the CDR3 DNA reads TGTGCCGTCAGTCAGGACCGTACCTTTCAAGAGACCCAGTACTTC. It translates to CAVSQDRTFQETQYF. The chain combines TRBV10-3 with TRBJ2-5; no clear D. The CDR3 spans 15 residues. CDR1 is ENHRY and CDR2 is SYGVKD in the germline V gene.

The rearrangement joins TRBV4-2 to TRBJ2-4; 9 bases align to TRBD2. Matching the DNA end better, TRBJ2-7 makes the J call doubtful. The CDR3 length is 15 residues. The germline V gene encodes CDR1 LGHNA and CDR2 YNFKEQ. The CDR3 sequence is CASSQTREGFSEQYF. In DNA, the CDR3 is TGTGCCAGCAGCCAAACGCGGGAGGGCTTCTCCGAGCAGTACTTC.

The rearrangement links TRBV20-1 to TRBJ2-3; D may be TRBD1 (6 bases). V lost 5 bases to trimming and J lost 5 bases, with 20 bases between them. Germline V lookup: CDR1 DFQATT, CDR2 SNEGSKA (reference sequence). The CDR3 runs to 15 residues. This chain's CDR3 is CSADSGGPRGDTQYF. In DNA form, the CDR3 reads TGCAGTGCTGATAGTGGGGGCCCAAGGGGAGATACGCAGTATTTT.

Concerning this clonotype: One end of the junction varies from germline; a read error may be responsible. CDR3 protein: CATNDPSSYNEQFF. The DNA for the CDR3 is TGTGCCACCAATGATCCTAGCTCCTACAATGAGCAGTTCTTC. This rearrangement joins TRBV24-1 to TRBJ2-1; no reliable D call. CDR1 KGHDR and CDR2 SFDVKD come from the germline V gene. The CDR3 length is 14 residues.

This clonotype was observed a few times. The chain joins TRBV7-9 to TRBJ1-2; a possible D gene is TRBD1 (5 bases). Trimming removed 1 base at V and 7 bases at J, with 13 bases between. Germline-derived CDR1 and CDR2 are SEHNR and FQNEAQ (reference sequence). The CDR3 covers 14 residues. For the CDR3, the DNA is TGTGCCAGCAGCTTAGACTCAGGGTCGGCTGGCTACACCTTC. Amino acid sequence: CASSLDSGSAGYTF.

The table lists this clonotype with many counts. V usage is TRBV20-1 and J usage is TRBJ2-3, with D perhaps matching TRBD2 (5 bases). This CDR3 contains 18 residues. The germline CDR1 and CDR2 sequences are DFQATT and SNEGSKA (reference sequence). Trimming pared 5 bases from V and 2 bases from J, leaving 26 bases between. CDR3 sequence reads: CSARRDAKTSAHTDTQYF. Here the CDR3 DNA reads TGCAGTGCTCGTAGAGACGCCAAAACTAGTGCTCACACAGATACGCAGTATTTT.

V usage is TRBV29-1 and J usage is TRBJ1-2; 8 bases fit TRBD1. V lost 2 bases and J lost 7; bases outside the gene matches: 6. Germline CDR1 is SQVTM and CDR2 is ANQGSEA. The CDR3 consists of 13 residues. The CDR3 bases are TGCAGCGTTGAACCGACAGGGGACTCTGGCTACACCTTC. This codes for CSVEPTGDSGYTF.

In its sample, this clonotype was seen a few times. This chain links TRBV7-9 with TRBJ2-1, with 14 bases lining up with TRBD2. V dropped 3 bases and J dropped 4; count of bases not matched to a gene: 5. The CDR3 length is 17 residues. Germline lookup yields CDR1 SEHNR and CDR2 FQNEAQ (reference sequence). In nucleotides, the CDR3 is TGTGCCAGCAGCTTCGGGGGACTAGCGGGGGATTACAATGAGCAGTTCTTC. Amino acids: CASSFGGLAGDYNEQFF.

The rearrangement joins TRBV6-6 to TRBJ2-5, with D possibly called TRBD1 or TRBD2 (5 bases each). This CDR3 is built from 16 residues. In germline, CDR1 is MNHNY, CDR2 SVGAGI (reference sequence). Trimming removed 4 bases at V and 2 bases at J, with 17 bases between. CDR3 in DNA: TGTGCCAGCAGTTCCCAACGGGACGGTCGACAAGAGACCCAGTACTTC. Translated, it gives CASSSQRDGRQETQYF.

This clonotype was counted between two and nine times. J is TRBJ2-6 and V is TRBV7-9, with D unresolved. The CDR3 loop spans 16 amino acids. V was trimmed by 5 bases and J by 0 bases, leaving 11 bases between them. The V gene's germline CDR1 is SEHNR and CDR2 FQNEAQ (reference sequence). CDR3 sequence reads: CASSDPRSSGANVLTF. In nucleotides, the CDR3 is TGTGCCAGCAGCGATCCAAGAAGCTCTGGGGCCAACGTCCTGACTTTC.

This clonotype was observed a handful of times. The CDR3 bases are TGCAGTGCTAGACCCGCAACTAATGAAAAACTGTTTTTT. Its protein product is CSARPATNEKLFF. V usage is TRBV20-1 and J usage is TRBJ1-4, with D unclear. The germline CDR1 and CDR2 sequences are DFQATT and SNEGSKA (reference sequence). CDR3 length: 13 residues. V was cut by 2 bases and J by 0 bases, with 4 bases left in between.

The chain has TRBV6-6 and TRBJ2-1; D remains unclear. Trimming left V 7 bases short and J 8 bases short, with 9 bases between. The germline gives CDR1 MNHNY, CDR2 SVGAGI (reference sequence). The length of the CDR3 is 11 residues. The DNA for the CDR3 is TGTGCCAGCACCCGGTTGGATGAGCAGTTCTTC. Its translation is CASTRLDEQFF.

J is TRBJ2-3 and V is TRBV7-3; D is perhaps TRBD2 (6 bases). Trimming took off 2 bases at V and 6 bases at J, with 12 bases between the two ends. This CDR3 is built from 14 residues. Germline assignment: CDR1 SGHTA and CDR2 FQGTGA. The DNA for the CDR3 is TGTGCCAGCAGCTTAGGGGACTTATCGGATACGCAGTATTTT. The encoded protein is CASSLGDLSDTQYF.

This clonotype occurred a few times. The J gene is TRBJ2-3, the V gene TRBV29-1; 11 bases map to TRBD2. This CDR3 has 16 residues. J was trimmed by 1 base and V by 4 bases; bases with no gene match: 7. CDR1 is SQVTM, CDR2 ANQGSEA, per germline. The CDR3 DNA is TGCAGCGTTGGACTTAGCGGGAGGGAGGGCACAGATACGCAGTATTTT. Protein product: CSVGLSGREGTDTQYF.

This clonotype was seen a handful of times. This rearrangement joins TRBV27 to TRBJ1-4, with TRBD1 matching over 10 bases. V lost 5 bases, J lost 4 bases, and 4 bases stayed unmatched. This CDR3 has 15 amino acids. CDR1 and CDR2 from the germline V gene are MNHEY and SMNVEV (reference sequence). CDR3 bases: TGTGCCAGCAGTCCTAGGACAGGGGGTAATGAAAAACTGTTTTTT. This sequence encodes CASSPRTGGNEKLFF.

This clonotype came up once. The chain carries TRBV6-5 and TRBJ2-7, with D perhaps TRBD1 or TRBD2 (5 bases each). Per germline, CDR1 MNHEY and CDR2 SVGAGI. The length of the CDR3 is 14 residues. The germline V and J ends were trimmed by 6 bases and 1 base, with 13 bases remaining between them. In nucleotides, the CDR3 is TGTGCCAGCAGGAGGGGCCCGACATCCTACGAGCAGTACTTC. The encoded protein is CASRRGPTSYEQYF.

The V gene is TRBV29-1, the J gene TRBJ2-3; TRBD2 is a possible D gene (5 bases). Germline V gives CDR1 SQVTM, CDR2 ANQGSEA. Trimming left V 3 bases short and J 2 bases short, with 9 bases between. The CDR3 consists of 13 residues. The CDR3 DNA sequence: TGCAGCGTTGACCCGGGGAACACAGATACGCAGTATTTT. The encoded protein is CSVDPGNTDTQYF.

V usage is TRBV5-5 and J usage is TRBJ2-5, with 9 bases fitting TRBD2. The DNA end favors TRBJ2-7, so the J call may be wrong. Germline CDR1 and CDR2: SGHKS and YYEKEE (reference sequence). This CDR3 is built from 14 residues. The CDR3 is CASSWTSADCEQYF. In nucleotides, the CDR3 is TGTGCCAGCAGCTGGACTAGCGCCGACTGCGAGCAGTACTTC.

The sample holds a few counts of this clonotype. The chain joins TRBV13 to TRBJ1-2; D is ambiguous. CDR1 is PRHDT and CDR2 is FYEKMQ in the germline V gene (reference sequence). V lost 3 bases and J lost 6, with 14 bases in between. The length of the CDR3 is 14 residues. CDR3 protein: CASSFMVGFNGYTF. The CDR3 DNA reads as TGTGCCAGCAGCTTCATGGTAGGGTTTAATGGCTACACCTTC.